This T cell receptor beta chain was sequenced for a study of chemoradiotherapy in HPV16-positive cancers. Sequencing was performed with immunoSEQ multiplex PCR; in TCRdb, only in-frame clones are kept and a portion is missing. The table shows some 19,000 clones, with over 65% occurring only once. Per the germline V gene, CDR1 is MDHEN and CDR2 is SYDVKM. The CDR3 length is 16 residues. V was shortened by 3 bases and J by 4 bases, with 16 bases between the two germline ends. The specimen was blood, collected from a patient who underwent chemoradiotherapy. This TCR was recovered from a human donor with HPV-associated anogenital cancer. J is TRBJ1-3 and V is TRBV28; D uncertain. In nucleotides, the CDR3 is TGTGCCAGCAGTTTCGTCGGCGTGGGCCCCGGAAACACCATATATTTT. This translates into CASSFVGVGPGNTIYF.